This T cell receptor (beta chain) was documented in a study of shared clonotypes between healthy human individuals. Overall study results and limits: Sequencing depth was predicted to influence how clonotypes are shared among donors.

Germline V lookup: CDR1 SGHRS, CDR2 YFSETQ. V shed 4 bases and J 3 bases; nucleotides not matched to a gene: 12. This CDR3 comprises 17 residues. On this clone: Its antigen is still unknown.

In replicate PCRs of sorted subsets, roughly 210 ng DNA, approximately 30,000 T cell genomes, was used. Repertoires were generated with immunoSEQ multiplex PCR, while TCRdb's copy carries only in-frame clones and drops some. In the table there are millions of clones, approximately 94% of which are singletons. Naivety among CD8 cells was defined by CD45RO negativity and positive CCR7 selection, thereby excluding terminally differentiated effector memory CD45RA+ cells. This sequence originates from a man aged 18-30 years in good health. Some clones in this sample may be carry-over from other donors' samples. Input material: naive CD8+ T cells from PBMCs. The J gene is TRBJ2-3, the V gene TRBV5-1; 9 nucleotides align to TRBD2. CDR3 protein: CASSLRGTSRTTDTQYF. In DNA form, the CDR3 reads TGCGCCAGCAGCCTCCGAGGGACTAGCAGGACTACAGATACGCAGTATTTT.